The 15 T cell receptor beta chains listed next were all sequenced from one sample in a study of T cell changes during pregnancy in multiple sclerosis. Some clones are missing from TCRdb's copy, which holds only in-frame ones; the method was immunoSEQ multiplex PCR. The sample includes under 90,000 clones, 94% of them seen just once. The specimen comprised peripheral blood, sampled in the second trimester of pregnancy. The source is a female donor in good health, enrolled as a control in a pregnancy study.

The chain joins TRBV6-1 to TRBJ2-3; TRBD2 is a possible D gene (8 bases). With 6 bases removed from V and 6 bases from J, the gap between germline ends came to 13 bases. CDR1 MNHNS and CDR2 SASEGT come from the germline V gene. This CDR3 spans 13 amino acids. The CDR3 loop is CASSGRGPDTQYF. The CDR3 nucleotides are TGTGCCAGCAGCGGGAGGGGGCCCGATACGCAGTATTTT.

The rearrangement links TRBV6-5 to TRBJ1-4, with TRBD1 as a possible D gene (5 bases). Trimming pared 5 bases from V and 0 bases from J, leaving 10 bases between. Germline V lookup: CDR1 MNHEY, CDR2 SVGAGI. The CDR3 spans 15 residues. Here the CDR3 reads CASSRDFATNEKLFF. The CDR3 DNA sequence: TGTGCCAGCAGTAGGGACTTTGCAACTAATGAAAAACTGTTTTTT.

V is TRBV15 and J is TRBJ2-3, with TRBD1 as a possible D gene (6 bases). Between the trimmed V and J ends, which lost 2 bases and 2 bases, there was a span of 11 bases. The CDR3 has 15 residues. Germline loops: CDR1 LNHNV, CDR2 YYDKDF (reference sequence). In DNA, the CDR3 is TGTGCCACCAGCAGACAGGGGCGTAACACAGATACGCAGTATTTT. Translated: CATSRQGRNTDTQYF.

The chain combines TRBV11-3 with TRBJ2-7; 11 bases line up with TRBD1. The J segment lost 6 bases and the V segment lost 5 bases, leaving 6 bases of the junction unmatched. The CDR3 spans 14 residues. CDR1 SGHNT and CDR2 YENEEA come from the germline V gene. The CDR3 reads CASSVGQGAGEQYF. In DNA, the CDR3 is TGTGCCAGCAGCGTAGGACAGGGGGCCGGCGAGCAGTACTTC.

V is TRBV10-1 and J is TRBJ2-7, with a possible D match to TRBD2 (5 bases). Trimming removed 1 base from V and 3 bases from J, with 13 bases in between. The V gene's germline CDR1 is WNHNN and CDR2 SYGVQD (reference sequence). The CDR3 is 15 residues long. CDR3 protein: CASSECSAMNYEQYF. CDR3 coding DNA: TGCGCCAGCAGTGAGTGTAGCGCGATGAACTACGAGCAGTACTTC.

In nucleotides, the CDR3 is TGTGCCAGCTCACCACCCACTAGCCGCTCCTACAATGAGCAGTTCTTC. This sequence encodes CASSPPTSRSYNEQFF. The chain uses TRBV18 and TRBJ2-1, with D possibly being TRBD2 (6 bases). The CDR3 has 16 residues. CDR1 is KGHSH, CDR2 LQKENI, per germline. V gave up 0 bases and J gave up 0 bases, with 9 bases separating them.

The CDR3 spells CASSLSRSGANVLTF. CDR3 nucleotides: TGCGCCAGCAGCCTCTCTAGGTCTGGGGCCAACGTCCTGACTTTC. The V gene is TRBV5-1, the J gene TRBJ2-6; no definite D call. The germline V gene has CDR1 SGHRS and CDR2 YFSETQ. V was trimmed by 4 bases and J by 1 base, leaving 9 bases between them. The CDR3 loop spans 15 amino acids.

This clone showed up just a few times. V is TRBV5-4 and J is TRBJ2-7; tentative D call: TRBD2 (6 bases). Deletions cut 2 bases from V and 3 bases from J, with 12 bases between. CDR1 is SGHNT and CDR2 is YYREEE in the germline V gene (reference sequence). The CDR3 runs 14 residues. The CDR3 DNA sequence: TGTGCCAGCAGCTTAGGGAGGAGGGACTACGAGCAGTACTTC. Translated: CASSLGRRDYEQYF.

V usage is TRBV2 and J usage is TRBJ2-7, with 7 bases lining up with TRBD2. V trimming: 4 bases; J trimming: 4 bases; junction bases outside the gene matches: 4. The CDR3 has 13 residues. The germline V gene has CDR1 SNHLY and CDR2 FYNNEI. The CDR3 here is CASSAAGAYEQYF. CDR3 DNA sequence: TGTGCCAGCAGTGCTGCGGGAGCATACGAGCAGTACTTC.

The rearrangement joins TRBV5-6 to TRBJ1-3; 8 nucleotides align to TRBD1. The V gene end was trimmed by 4 bases and the J gene end by 2 bases; junction bases not matched to a gene: 2. This CDR3 region has 14 residues. Germline loops: CDR1 SGHDT, CDR2 YYEEEE. The CDR3 is CASSAQGAGNTIYF. CDR3 in DNA: TGTGCCAGCAGCGCACAGGGGGCTGGAAACACCATATATTTT.

V and J are TRBV5-1 and TRBJ2-5; TRBD1 is a possible D gene (6 bases). The CDR3 is 14 residues long. Germline CDR1 and CDR2: SGHRS and YFSETQ. Trimming took off 4 bases at V and 5 bases at J, with 15 bases between the two ends. Here the CDR3 reads CASSVGWGQETQYF. CDR3 nucleotides: TGCGCCAGCAGCGTAGGTTGGGGGCAGGAGACCCAGTACTTC.

The genes are TRBV2 and TRBJ2-7; 13 bases are a match to TRBD2. The CDR3 loop spans 19 amino acids. Germline-derived CDR1 and CDR2 are SNHLY and FYNNEI. V lost 2 bases and J lost 1; bases outside the gene matches: 11. CDR3 coding DNA: TGTGCCAGCAGTGAATATCTAGGACTAGCGGGAGATCGTTCCTACGAGCAGTACTTC. Residues: CASSEYLGLAGDRSYEQYF.

The chain links TRBV6-1 to TRBJ1-1; 7 bases are a match to TRBD1. With V trimmed by 7 bases and J by 8 bases, 4 bases remained unmatched. There are 11 residues in the CDR3. Germline lookup yields CDR1 MNHNS and CDR2 SASEGT. The CDR3 region is CASKRQGEAFF. Here the CDR3 DNA reads TGTGCCAGCAAACGACAGGGAGAAGCTTTCTTT.

The sample holds one count of this clone. This chain uses TRBV6-1 with TRBJ2-7, with D maybe TRBD2 (6 bases). CDR3 size: 13 residues. From germline, CDR1 is MNHNS and CDR2 SASEGT. V shed 4 bases and J shed 6 bases, with 13 bases lying between them. The CDR3 DNA reads TGTGCCAGCAGTGGACAGTTAGCGGCCGAGCAGTACTTC. This encodes CASSGQLAAEQYF.

J is TRBJ2-6 and V is TRBV7-9, with D uncertain. V gave up 4 bases and J gave up 0 bases, with 7 bases separating them. Germline CDR1 reads SEHNR; CDR2 reads FQNEAQ (reference sequence). The CDR3 consists of 15 residues. The CDR3 sequence is CASSWALSGANVLTF. Written as DNA, the CDR3 is TGTGCCAGCAGCTGGGCCCTCTCTGGGGCCAACGTCCTGACTTTC.